Given below is one T cell receptor beta chain in context. Its antigen is not known. TCRbeta library construction was performed incorporating unique molecular identifiers. A single record per CDR3 protein comes from TCRdb applying MiXCR to the PCR reads. The repertoire holds about 980,000 distinct CDR3 sequences, with around 30% as singletons. This specimen belongs to a study of T-cell reconstitution after alpha-beta-depleted transplantation in children. V shed 0 bases, J shed 5 bases, and the junction held 16 bases outside the gene matches. This CDR3 region has 18 residues. Germline V gene data show CDR1 as SGHTA and CDR2 as FQGTGA. General study findings and limits: Counts and diversity of T cells one year after transplant came mostly from newly produced T cells. Alpha-beta T cells present about two months after transplant were reported to originate from several hundred expanded graft clones. Surviving recipient cells, namely T cells and thymic progenitors, were the source of high day-60 TCRbeta diversity in some patients.

The sequence derives from a boy younger than two who had a stem cell transplant for SCID, so the T cells may come from the graft donor. The input for sequencing was PBMCs, mostly from graft donor cells, taken 360 days after TCRalphabeta/CD19-depleted stem cell transplant. The chain has TRBV7-3 and TRBJ2-7; 7 bases are a match to TRBD1. This CDR3 is CASSLTEDVGTAGHEQYF. DNA for the CDR3: TGTGCCAGCAGCTTAACAGAGGATGTTGGGACAGCTGGCCACGAGCAGTACTTC. Together with reference TRBV7-3 and TRBJ2-7, the CDR3 gives the full variable domain: GAGVSQTPSNKVTEKGKYVELRCDPISGHTALYWYRQSLGQGPEFLIYFQGTGAADDSGLPNDRFFAVRPEGSVSTLKIQRTERGDSAVYLCASSLTEDVGTAGHEQYFGPGTRLTVT.